This TCR beta chain emerged from a study of OX40 agonist ivuxolimab in advanced cancers. Some background on the complete study: Ivuxolimab, which targeted the costimulatory receptor OX40 (CD134), was an agonistic, fully human IgG2 monoclonal antibody. Intravenous ivuxolimab was administered to patients every 2 weeks at six dose levels: 0.01, 0.1, 0.3, 1.5, 3 and 10 mg/kg. Of the 50 to 55 patients in dose escalation, around 20 had hepatocellular carcinoma, some 15 had melanoma, 9 had renal cell carcinoma and 9 had head and neck cancer. In the dose-escalation cohort, around four fifths of patients were male, and the mean age was approximately 60 years, with a range of about 23 to 85. Prior anti-PD-1, anti-PD-L1 or anti-CTLA-4 therapy was permitted, and checkpoint inhibitors had been received by 40% to 50% of dose-escalation patients. Partial responses occurred in three dose-escalation patients: two with cutaneous melanoma and one with hepatocellular carcinoma. The purpose of peripheral TCRbeta sequencing was to test whether ivuxolimab changed TCR sequence diversity and led to clonal T-cell expansion. The paper describes the monotherapy dose-escalation part (N ≈ 49 patients) of the phase I trial of ivuxolimab. What the work shows at the level of the full study, not this receptor alone: At doses from 0.1 to 3.0 mg/kg, clonal expansion was seen in both CD4+ and CD8+ blood T cells between baseline and week 6. Low levels of normalized T-cell clonal expansion were also seen in some patients who did not respond. In partial responders in the 0.1-3.0 mg/kg groups, normalized peripheral clonal expansion was found to be among the lowest, especially among CD8+ T cells. After ivuxolimab, more expanded clones were found on average in CD8+ T cells than in CD4+ T cells. The antigen specificity of the clonally expanded peripheral T cells was not determined.

Genomic DNA was extracted from sorted cells for sequencing of the TCRbeta CDR3 region. The immunoSEQ Assay was used to sequence the TCRbeta CDR3 regions. Not all clones reach the TCRdb copy of this immuneACCESS table, which keeps in-frame sequences only. Checked studies attribute under half of the gap to unresolved V genes and leave the rest unexplained. The sample records 80,000 or so clones, around 93% of which are singletons. Of the sample, 14% is held by the ten largest clones. The trial excluded patients who had a history of autoimmune disease or who were on systemic immunosuppression. Peripheral blood for TCR sequencing was collected from all dose cohorts at baseline, on cycle 4 day 1, and on cycle 7 day 1. The samples were taken from a phase I, first-in-human, multicenter, open-label dose-escalation trial of ivuxolimab. Adults with locally advanced or metastatic head and neck squamous cell, hepatocellular, melanoma or renal cell carcinoma were enrolled in the trial. Before TCR sequencing, CD4+ T cells and CD8+ T cells from peripheral blood were sorted into separate populations.

On this clone: The specificity of this receptor is unknown. Per-base qualities were not stored, and no clone one base away is much larger.

The CDR1 and CDR2 encoded by the germline V gene are LGHNA and YSLEER. Trimming leaves V shorter by 0 bases and J shorter by 7 bases, with the junction holding 1 base beyond the gene matches. From the cysteine up to the phenylalanine, the CDR3 has a length of 13 residues. This entry keeps only the CDR3 DNA: 39 bases, framed from base 1. Recombination connected TRBV4-3 to TRBJ1-2, with 8 central nucleotides matching TRBD1. Sequencing was performed on CD4+ or CD8+ T cells sorted from blood, taken in a trial of the OX40 agonist ivuxolimab. This receptor was identified in an adult with an advanced solid tumor such as melanoma, head and neck, liver or kidney cancer. Read as DNA, the sequence is TGCGCCAGCAGCCAAGATACAGGGGGTGGCTACACCTTC. Translated, it reads CASSQDTGGGYTF.